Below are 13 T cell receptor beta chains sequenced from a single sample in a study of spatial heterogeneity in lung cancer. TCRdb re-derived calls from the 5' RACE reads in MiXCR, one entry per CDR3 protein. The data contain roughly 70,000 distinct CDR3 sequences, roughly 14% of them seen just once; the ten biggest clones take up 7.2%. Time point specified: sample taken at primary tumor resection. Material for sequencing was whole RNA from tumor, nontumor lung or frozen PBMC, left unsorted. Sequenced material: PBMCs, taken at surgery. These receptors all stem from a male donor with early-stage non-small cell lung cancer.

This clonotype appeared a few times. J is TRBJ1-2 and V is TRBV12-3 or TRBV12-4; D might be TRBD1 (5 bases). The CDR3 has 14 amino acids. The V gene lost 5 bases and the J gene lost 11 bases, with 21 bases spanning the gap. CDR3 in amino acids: CASSINRDFVGYTF. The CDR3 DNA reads TGTGCCAGCAGTATCAACCGGGACTTCGTGGGGTACACCTTC.

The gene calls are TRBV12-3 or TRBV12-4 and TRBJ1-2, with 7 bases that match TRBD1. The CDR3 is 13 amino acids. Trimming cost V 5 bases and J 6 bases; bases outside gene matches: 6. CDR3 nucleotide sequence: TGTGCCAGCAGTCTGACAGGGCTCCATGGCTACACCTTC. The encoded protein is CASSLTGLHGYTF.

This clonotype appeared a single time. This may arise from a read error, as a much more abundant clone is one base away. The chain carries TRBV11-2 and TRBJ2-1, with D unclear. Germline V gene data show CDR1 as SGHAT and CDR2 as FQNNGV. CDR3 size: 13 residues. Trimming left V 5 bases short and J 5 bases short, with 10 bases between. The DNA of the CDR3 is TGTGCCAGCAGCCTTCTTTTAGACAATGAGCAGTTCTTC. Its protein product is CASSLLLDNEQFF.

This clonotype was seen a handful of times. The CDR3 bases are TGTGCCATCAGTGGGAAACAGGGTTCTCCTGAAGCTTTCTTT. Translating it yields CAISGKQGSPEAFF. The gene calls are TRBV10-3 and TRBJ1-1, with D perhaps TRBD1 (6 bases). CDR1 and CDR2 from the germline V gene are ENHRY and SYGVKD. This CDR3 region has 14 residues. Trimming took off 4 bases at V and 6 bases at J, with 15 bases between the two ends.

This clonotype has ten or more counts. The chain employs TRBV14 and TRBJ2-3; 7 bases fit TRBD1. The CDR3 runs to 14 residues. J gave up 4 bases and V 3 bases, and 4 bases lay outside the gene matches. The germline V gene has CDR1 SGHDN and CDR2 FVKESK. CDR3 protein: CASSHRQGADTQYF. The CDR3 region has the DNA TGTGCCAGCAGCCACCGACAGGGAGCAGATACGCAGTATTTT.

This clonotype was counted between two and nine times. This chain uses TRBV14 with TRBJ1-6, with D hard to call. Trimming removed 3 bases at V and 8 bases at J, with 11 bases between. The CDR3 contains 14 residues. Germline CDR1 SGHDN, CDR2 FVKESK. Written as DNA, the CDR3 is TGTGCCAGCAGCCAGACCTTGGAATATTCACCCCTCCACTTT. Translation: CASSQTLEYSPLHF.

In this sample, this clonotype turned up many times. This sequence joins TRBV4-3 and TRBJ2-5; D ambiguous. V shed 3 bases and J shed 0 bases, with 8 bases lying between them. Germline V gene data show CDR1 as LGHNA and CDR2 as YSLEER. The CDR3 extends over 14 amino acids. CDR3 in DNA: TGCGCCAGCAGCCAGGGCCAGGACCAAGAGACCCAGTACTTC. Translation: CASSQGQDQETQYF.

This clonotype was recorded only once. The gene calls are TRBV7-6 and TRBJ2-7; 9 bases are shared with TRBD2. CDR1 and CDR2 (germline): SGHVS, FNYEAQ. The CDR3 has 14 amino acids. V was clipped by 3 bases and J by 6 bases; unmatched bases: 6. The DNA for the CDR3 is TGTGCCAGCAGCTTTAGCGGGAGTTCAACCGAGCAGTACTTC. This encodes CASSFSGSSTEQYF.

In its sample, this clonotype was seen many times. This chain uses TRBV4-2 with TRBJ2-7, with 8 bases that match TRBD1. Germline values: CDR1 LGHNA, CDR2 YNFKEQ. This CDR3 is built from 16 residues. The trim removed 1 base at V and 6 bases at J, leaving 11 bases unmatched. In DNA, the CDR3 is TGTGCCAGCAGCCAAGCCGGACAGGGTGGGGGTCGCGAGCAGTACTTC. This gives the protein CASSQAGQGGGREQYF.

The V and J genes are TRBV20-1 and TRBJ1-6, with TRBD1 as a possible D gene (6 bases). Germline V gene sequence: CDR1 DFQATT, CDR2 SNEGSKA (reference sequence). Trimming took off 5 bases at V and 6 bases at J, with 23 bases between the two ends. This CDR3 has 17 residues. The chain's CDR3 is CSAGSIQGRRFNSPLHF. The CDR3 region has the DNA TGCAGTGCTGGTTCAATACAGGGACGAAGGTTTAATTCACCCCTCCACTTT.

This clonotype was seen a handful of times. In DNA form, the CDR3 reads TGTGCCAGCAGGCGTGGCACTGAAGCTTTCTTT. This codes for CASRRGTEAFF. V usage is TRBV3-1 and J usage is TRBJ1-1; D is undetermined. The CDR3 loop spans 11 amino acids. The V and J ends lost 6 bases and 4 bases respectively, with 6 bases between them. CDR1 LGHDT and CDR2 YNNKEL come from the germline V gene (reference sequence).

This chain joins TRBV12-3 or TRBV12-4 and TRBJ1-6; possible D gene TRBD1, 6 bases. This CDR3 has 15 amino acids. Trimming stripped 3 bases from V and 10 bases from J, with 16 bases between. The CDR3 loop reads CASSLNRETGSPLHF. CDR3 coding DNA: TGTGCCAGCAGTTTGAACAGGGAGACGGGATCACCCCTCCACTTT.

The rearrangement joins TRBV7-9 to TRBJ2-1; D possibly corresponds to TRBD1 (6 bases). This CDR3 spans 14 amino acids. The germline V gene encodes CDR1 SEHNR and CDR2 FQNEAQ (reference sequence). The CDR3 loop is CAGGRDTLYNEQFF. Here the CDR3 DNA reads TGTGCAGGGGGACGGGATACTCTCTACAATGAGCAGTTCTTC.